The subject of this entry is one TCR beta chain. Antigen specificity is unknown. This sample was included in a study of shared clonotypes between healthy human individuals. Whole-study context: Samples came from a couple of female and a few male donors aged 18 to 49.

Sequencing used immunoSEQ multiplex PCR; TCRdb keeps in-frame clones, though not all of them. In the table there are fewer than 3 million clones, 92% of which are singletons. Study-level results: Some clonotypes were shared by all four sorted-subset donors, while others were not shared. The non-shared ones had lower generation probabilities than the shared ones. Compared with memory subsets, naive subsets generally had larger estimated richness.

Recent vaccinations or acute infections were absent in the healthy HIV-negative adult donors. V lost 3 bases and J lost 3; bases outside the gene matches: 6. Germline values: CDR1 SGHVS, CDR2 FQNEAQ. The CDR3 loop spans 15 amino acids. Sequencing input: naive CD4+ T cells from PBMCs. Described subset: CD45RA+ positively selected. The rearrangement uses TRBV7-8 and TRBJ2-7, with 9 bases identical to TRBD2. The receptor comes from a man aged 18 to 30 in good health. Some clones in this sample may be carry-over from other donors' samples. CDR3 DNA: TGTGCCAGCAGCTTGAGCGCTAGCGGGATCTACGAGCAGTACTTC. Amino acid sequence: CASSLSASGIYEQYF.